Detailed here is one T cell receptor beta chain. Its antigen remains unknown. This entry belongs to a study of T-cell reconstitution after alpha-beta-depleted transplantation in children. Findings and caveats of the study: Roughly two months post-transplant, alpha-beta T cells reportedly originated from several hundred graft clones that had expanded. Newly generated T cells supplied most T-cell counts and diversity one year post-transplant.

Preparation of the TCRbeta library used unique molecular identifiers. TCRdb fed the PCR reads into MiXCR, producing one record per CDR3 protein. The table records 90,000 to 130,000 distinct CDR3 sequences, around 6.4% of them present only once. Trimming shortened V by 5 bases and J by 4 bases, and 10 bases separated the two germline ends. The CDR3 is made up of 13 amino acids. Germline values: CDR1 SEHNR, CDR2 FQNEAQ (reference sequence). The chain carries TRBV7-9 and TRBJ2-3, with D possibly TRBD2 on 6 matching bases. The source was PBMCs, mostly from graft donor cells, collected 360 days after TCRalphabeta/CD19-depleted stem cell transplant. The sequence came from a male patient under 10 years old who had a stem cell transplant for acute lymphoblastic leukemia, so the T cells may come from the graft donor. CDR3 DNA: TGTGCCAGCAGCGTCGGGAGCCCAGATACGCAGTATTTT. Translated, it gives CASSVGSPDTQYF. The whole variable domain, remainder taken from reference TRBV7-9 and TRBJ2-3, is DTGVSQNPRHKITKRGQNVTFRCDPISEHNRLYWYRQTLGQGPEFLTYFQNEAQLEKSRLLSDRFSAERPKGSFSTLEIQRTEQGDSAMYLCASSVGSPDTQYFGPGTRLTVL.